Listed here are 26 T cell receptor beta chains from one sample, sequenced in a study of OX40 agonist ivuxolimab in advanced cancers. TCRdb keeps only in-frame clones here, not all; method: immunoSEQ multiplex PCR. Among 20,000 to 25,000 clones listed, roughly 78% were seen once. The specimen was CD4+ or CD8+ T cells sorted from blood, collected in a trial of the OX40 agonist ivuxolimab. The receptors were gathered from an adult with an advanced solid tumor such as melanoma, head and neck, liver or kidney cancer.

CDR3: CASSRGSYEQYF. Here the CDR3 DNA reads TGTGCCAGCAGTCGCGGGTCCTACGAGCAGTACTTC. The chain combines TRBV6-6 with TRBJ2-7; possibly TRBD2 for D (5 bases). Trimming took off 5 bases at V and 1 base at J, with 6 bases between the two ends. The CDR3 runs to 12 residues. Germline assignment: CDR1 MNHNY and CDR2 SVGAGI (reference sequence).

This clone appeared a single time. The rearrangement joins TRBV28 to TRBJ1-2; TRBD1 is a possible D gene (5 bases). Per the germline V gene, CDR1 is MDHEN and CDR2 is SYDVKM. The CDR3 runs to 16 residues. The ends were cut back, 2 bases at V and 3 bases at J, with 16 bases in the middle. For the CDR3, the DNA is TGTGCCAGCAGTTTACTAATCGGGGGGAGTGACTATGGCTACACCTTC. It is translated as CASSLLIGGSDYGYTF.

The table lists this clone with a count of one. The chain combines TRBV4-1 with TRBJ2-5; TRBD1 matches 9 bases. The CDR3 is 16 residues long. CDR1 MGHRA and CDR2 YSYEKL come from the germline V gene. V shed 0 bases and J 6 bases; nucleotides not matched to a gene: 8. In DNA form, the CDR3 reads TGCGCCAGCAGCCAAGATCTGGGACAGGGATACAAGACCCAGTACTTC. This translates into CASSQDLGQGYKTQYF.

Here the CDR3 reads CAWRRSGDSGEQYF. DNA of the CDR3: TGTGCCTGGAGAAGATCAGGGGACTCAGGCGAGCAGTACTTC. The chain combines TRBV30 with TRBJ2-7; D is perhaps TRBD1 or TRBD2 (6 bases each). The ends were cut back, 3 bases at V and 6 bases at J, with 18 bases in the middle. The CDR3 contains 14 residues. The V gene's germline CDR1 is GTSNPN and CDR2 SVGIG (reference sequence).

This clone is judged medium-sized. The chain uses TRBV10-1 and TRBJ2-5, with a weak D call TRBD1 (5 bases). The germline V and J ends were trimmed by 2 bases and 0 bases, with 7 bases remaining between them. Germline-derived CDR1 and CDR2 are WNHNN and SYGVQD (reference sequence). The CDR3 consists of 14 residues. CDR3 bases: TGCGCCAGCAGTGAGCAGGGCCACCAAGAGACCCAGTACTTC. Its protein product is CASSEQGHQETQYF.

V gene TRBV19 combines with J gene TRBJ2-1; D remains unclear. Looked up from germline, CDR1 is LNHDA and CDR2 is SQIVND (reference sequence). The CDR3 spans 14 residues. Trimming cost V 3 bases and J 3 bases, with 9 bases left between them. CDR3 loop: CASSIGLVYNEQFF. The DNA of the CDR3 is TGTGCCAGTAGTATCGGGTTGGTCTACAATGAGCAGTTCTTC.

This chain uses TRBV6-5 with TRBJ1-1; D unclear. The V gene lost 2 bases and the J gene lost 1 base, with 5 bases spanning the gap. The CDR3 is 13 residues long. Germline assignment: CDR1 MNHEY and CDR2 SVGAGI. The CDR3 is CASSYAENTEAFF. The CDR3 nucleotides are TGTGCCAGCAGTTACGCGGAGAACACTGAAGCTTTCTTT.

The J gene is TRBJ2-3, the V gene TRBV5-1, with 11 bases aligning to TRBD2. The CDR3 is 14 residues long. Per the germline V gene, CDR1 is SGHRS and CDR2 is YFSETQ. V gave up 6 bases and J gave up 7 bases; unmatched junction bases: 7. In DNA form, the CDR3 reads TGCGCCAGCACCGCTAGCGGGGGGATGAATACGCAGTATTTT. Amino acids: CASTASGGMNTQYF.

This chain joins TRBV6-5 and TRBJ2-4, with a tentative D call TRBD1 (6 bases). This CDR3 has 15 residues. Germline CDR1 and CDR2: MNHEY and SVGAGI. The V and J ends lost 6 bases and 7 bases respectively, with 19 bases between them. The CDR3, as DNA: TGTGCCAGCAGCTCCGACCCAGGGGTGGCGAACATTCAGTACTTC. Its protein is CASSSDPGVANIQYF.

This clone was seen a few times. This sequence joins TRBV4-2 and TRBJ2-2; D is unclear. The CDR3 extends over 15 amino acids. Trimming removed 4 bases from V and 0 bases from J, with 9 bases in between. The germline gives CDR1 LGHNA, CDR2 YNFKEQ. The CDR3 sequence is CASSPSPTNTGELFF. As DNA, the CDR3 is TGTGCCAGCAGCCCCTCTCCGACGAACACCGGGGAGCTGTTTTTT.

The rearrangement uses TRBV4-1 and TRBJ1-4; D ambiguous. CDR3 size: 14 residues. V was pared by 3 bases and J by 3 bases, with 8 bases between. CDR1 is MGHRA and CDR2 is YSYEKL in the germline V gene. The CDR3 DNA reads as TGCGCCAGCAGCCACCTCGGGGCTAATGAAAAACTGTTTTTT. It translates to CASSHLGANEKLFF.

V is TRBV27 and J is TRBJ1-3, with unresolved D. Germline V gene data show CDR1 as MNHEY and CDR2 as SMNVEV (reference sequence). The V gene lost 6 bases and the J gene lost 9 bases, with 12 bases spanning the gap. This CDR3 has 12 residues. The CDR3 region has the DNA TGTGCCAGCAGCAACACTCCTGGCACCATATATTTT. Translating gives CASSNTPGTIYF.

The V gene is TRBV7-9, the J gene TRBJ1-1; D is unresolved. Per germline, CDR1 SEHNR and CDR2 FQNEAQ (reference sequence). The V end lost 1 base, the J end lost 1 base, and 10 bases lay between the germline ends. The CDR3 spans 15 residues. This CDR3 reads CASSLGSRKNTEAFF. Written as DNA, the CDR3 is TGTGCCAGCAGCTTAGGTAGCAGAAAGAACACTGAAGCTTTCTTT.

This clone was counted between two and nine times. The gene calls are TRBV7-9 and TRBJ1-4, with 7 bases lining up with TRBD1. CDR1 SEHNR and CDR2 FQNEAQ come from the germline V gene (reference sequence). V shed 1 base and J 0 bases; nucleotides not matched to a gene: 8. The CDR3 spans 18 residues. The CDR3 region is CASSLVGTAVATNEKLFF. In nucleotides, the CDR3 is TGTGCCAGCAGCTTAGTGGGGACAGCAGTTGCAACTAATGAAAAACTGTTTTTT.

The chain recombines TRBV19 with TRBJ2-3; D may be TRBD1 (5 bases). Germline V gene sequence: CDR1 LNHDA, CDR2 SQIVND (reference sequence). Between the trimmed V and J ends, which lost 7 bases and 1 base, there was a span of 12 bases. The CDR3 is made up of 14 amino acids. CDR3 sequence reads: CASTQVGGTDTQYF. In DNA form, the CDR3 reads TGTGCCAGTACCCAGGTAGGGGGCACAGATACGCAGTATTTT.

The rearrangement links TRBV30 to TRBJ1-5; tentative D call: TRBD1 (6 bases). The V gene's germline CDR1 is GTSNPN and CDR2 SVGIG (reference sequence). The CDR3 runs 13 residues. Trimming removed 5 bases at V and 4 bases at J, with 12 bases between. The CDR3: CAWGRDTNQPQHF. The CDR3 region has the DNA TGTGCCTGGGGCCGGGACACAAATCAGCCCCAGCATTTT.

The chain is built from TRBV20-1 and TRBJ2-7; 14 bases line up with TRBD2. The CDR3 consists of 11 residues. Trimming at V came to 5 bases and at J to 9 bases, leaving 0 bases not matched to a gene. The germline V gene has CDR1 DFQATT and CDR2 SNEGSKA (reference sequence). CDR3 sequence reads: CSAGLAGGQYF. CDR3 nucleotides: TGCAGTGCTGGACTAGCGGGAGGGCAGTACTTC.

The V gene is TRBV7-3, the J gene TRBJ1-6; D ambiguous. V lost 3 bases and J 10 bases, leaving 10 bases between the germline ends. Germline CDR1 is SGHTA and CDR2 is FQGTGA. This CDR3 has 13 residues. CDR3 in DNA: TGTGCCAGCAGCTTTGACATGAAGTCACCCCTCCACTTT. Protein product: CASSFDMKSPLHF.

V gene TRBV6-5 combines with J gene TRBJ1-1; D unresolved. The V gene's germline CDR1 is MNHEY and CDR2 SVGAGI. This CDR3 has 14 amino acids. Trimming took 0 bases from V and 0 from J, leaving 5 bases between them. The CDR3 region is CASSYSLLNTEAFF. CDR3 DNA sequence: TGTGCCAGCAGTTACTCCCTTCTGAACACTGAAGCTTTCTTT.

This clone was counted only a few times. This rearrangement joins TRBV28 to TRBJ2-7; either TRBD1 or TRBD2 may supply D (5 bases each). This CDR3 is built from 13 residues. V gave up 7 bases and J gave up 2 bases, with 12 bases separating them. CDR1 and CDR2 from the germline V gene are MDHEN and SYDVKM. The CDR3 sequence: CASTPGRAYEQYF. In nucleotides, the CDR3 is TGTGCCAGCACCCCGGGACGGGCCTACGAGCAGTACTTC.

In this sample, this clone turned up a few times. V gene TRBV14 combines with J gene TRBJ2-5, with 7 bases fitting TRBD2. The CDR3 extends over 16 amino acids. The V gene end was trimmed by 3 bases and the J gene end by 4 bases; junction bases not matched to a gene: 11. The germline V gene encodes CDR1 SGHDN and CDR2 FVKESK. CDR3 coding DNA: TGTGCCAGCAGCCATATCTGGGGAGGGGCTCGAGAGACCCAGTACTTC. It yields the protein CASSHIWGGARETQYF.

The J gene is TRBJ2-7, the V gene TRBV7-2; no firm D call. Germline-derived CDR1 and CDR2 are SGHTA and FQGNSA. Trimming removed 2 bases from V and 2 bases from J, with 10 bases in between. The CDR3 totals 14 residues. The CDR3, as DNA: TGTGCCAGCAGCTTAAAGACGGGCACCTACGAGCAGTACTTC. Its translation is CASSLKTGTYEQYF.

V is TRBV9 and J is TRBJ2-1, with 13 bases that match TRBD2. Germline assignment: CDR1 SGDLS and CDR2 YYNGEE. This CDR3 has 15 residues. J gave up 7 bases and V 2 bases, and 3 bases lay outside the gene matches. CDR3 amino acids: CASSVTGLAGNEQFF. CDR3 DNA: TGTGCCAGCAGCGTCACGGGACTAGCGGGAAATGAGCAGTTCTTC. The full variable domain, its missing parts supplied by reference TRBV9 and TRBJ2-1, is DSGVTQTPKHLITATGQRVTLRCSPRSGDLSVYWYQQSLDQGLQFLIQYYNGEERAKGNILERFSAQQFPDLHSELNLSSLELGDSALYFCASSVTGLAGNEQFFGPGTRLTVL.

The chain combines TRBV7-2 with TRBJ2-4; D remains unclear. V was pared by 4 bases and J by 0 bases, with 10 bases between. The CDR3 sequence is 15 residues long. Germline lookup yields CDR1 SGHTA and CDR2 FQGNSA. The CDR3 DNA reads as TGTGCCAGCAGCTCTAGGGATTTAGCCAAAAACATTCAGTACTTC. It yields the protein CASSSRDLAKNIQYF.

This sequence joins TRBV7-8 and TRBJ1-1; 8 bases line up with TRBD1. The germline CDR1 and CDR2 sequences are SGHVS and FQNEAQ. CDR3 length: 14 residues. V was clipped by 5 bases and J by 4 bases; unmatched bases: 6. The CDR3 DNA sequence: TGTGCCAGCAGCCCGCAGGGGGCGAGCACTGAAGCTTTCTTT. Translation gives CASSPQGASTEAFF.

The CDR3 region has the DNA TGTGCCAGTAGTATGGGGGCAGTTTATAATGAGCAGTTCTTC. Its protein is CASSMGAVYNEQFF. This chain connects TRBV19 to TRBJ2-1, with D tentatively TRBD1 (6 bases). Trimming left V 3 bases short and J 7 bases short, with 13 bases between. The germline V gene encodes CDR1 LNHDA and CDR2 SQIVND (reference sequence). This CDR3 is built from 14 residues.